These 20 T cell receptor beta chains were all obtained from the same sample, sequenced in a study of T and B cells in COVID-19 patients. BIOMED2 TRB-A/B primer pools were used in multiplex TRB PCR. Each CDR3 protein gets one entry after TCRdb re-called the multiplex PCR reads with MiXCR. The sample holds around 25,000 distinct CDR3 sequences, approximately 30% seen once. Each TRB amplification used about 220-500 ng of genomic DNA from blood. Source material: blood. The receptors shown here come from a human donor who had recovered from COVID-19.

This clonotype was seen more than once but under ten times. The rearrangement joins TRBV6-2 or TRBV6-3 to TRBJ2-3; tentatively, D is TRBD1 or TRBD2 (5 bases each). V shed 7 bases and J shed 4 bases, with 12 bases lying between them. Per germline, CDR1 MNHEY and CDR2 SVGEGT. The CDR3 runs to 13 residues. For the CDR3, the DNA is TGTGCCAGCAAGGGACCTCAAGCAGATACGCAGTATTTT. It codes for CASKGPQADTQYF.

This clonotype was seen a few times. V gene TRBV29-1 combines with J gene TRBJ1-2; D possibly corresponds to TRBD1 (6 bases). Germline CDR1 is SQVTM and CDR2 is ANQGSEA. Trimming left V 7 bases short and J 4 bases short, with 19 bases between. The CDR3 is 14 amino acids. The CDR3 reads CSARGQGISYGYTF. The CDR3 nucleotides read TGCAGCGCCCGGGGGCAGGGCATCAGCTATGGCTACACCTTC.

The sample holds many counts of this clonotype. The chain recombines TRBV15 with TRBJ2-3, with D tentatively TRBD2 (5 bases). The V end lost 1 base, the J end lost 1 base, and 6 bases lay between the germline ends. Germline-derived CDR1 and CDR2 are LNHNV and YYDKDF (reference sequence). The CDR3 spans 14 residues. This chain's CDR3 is CATSRVGGTDTQYF. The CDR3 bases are TGTGCCACCAGCAGAGTCGGGGGCACAGATACGCAGTATTTT.

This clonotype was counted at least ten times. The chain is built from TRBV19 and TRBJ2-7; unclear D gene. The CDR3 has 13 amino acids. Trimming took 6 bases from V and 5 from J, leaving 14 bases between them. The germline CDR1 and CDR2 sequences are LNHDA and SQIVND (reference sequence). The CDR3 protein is CASSQEPPHEQYF. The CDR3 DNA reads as TGTGCCAGTAGCCAGGAGCCACCCCACGAGCAGTACTTC.

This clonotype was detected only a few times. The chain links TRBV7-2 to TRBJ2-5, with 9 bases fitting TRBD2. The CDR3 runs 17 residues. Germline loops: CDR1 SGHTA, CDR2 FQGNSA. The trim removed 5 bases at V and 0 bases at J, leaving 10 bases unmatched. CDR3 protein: CASSRTSSGANQETQYF. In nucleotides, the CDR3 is TGTGCCAGCAGCCGGACTTCTAGCGGGGCCAACCAAGAGACCCAGTACTTC.

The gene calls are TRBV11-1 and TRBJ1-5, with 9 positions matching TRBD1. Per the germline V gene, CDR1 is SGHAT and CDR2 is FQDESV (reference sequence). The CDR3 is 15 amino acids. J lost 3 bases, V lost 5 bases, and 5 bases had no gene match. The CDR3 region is CASSQRQGVNQPQHF. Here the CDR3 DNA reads TGTGCCAGCAGCCAACGACAGGGGGTCAATCAGCCCCAGCATTTT.

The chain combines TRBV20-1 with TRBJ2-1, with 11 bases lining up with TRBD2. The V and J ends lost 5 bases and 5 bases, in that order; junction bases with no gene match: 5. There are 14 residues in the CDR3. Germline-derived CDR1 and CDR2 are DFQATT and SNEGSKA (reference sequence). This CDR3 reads CSAPLAGVHNEQFF. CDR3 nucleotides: TGCAGTGCTCCACTAGCGGGAGTCCACAATGAGCAGTTCTTC.

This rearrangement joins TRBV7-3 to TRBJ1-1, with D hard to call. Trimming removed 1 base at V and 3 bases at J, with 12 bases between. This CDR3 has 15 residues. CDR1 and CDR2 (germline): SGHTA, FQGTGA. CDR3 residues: CASSLMLGGDTEAFF. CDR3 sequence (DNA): TGTGCCAGCAGCTTAATGTTAGGCGGGGACACTGAAGCTTTCTTT. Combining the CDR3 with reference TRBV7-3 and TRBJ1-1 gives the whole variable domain GAGVSQTPSNKVTEKGKYVELRCDPISGHTALYWYRQSLGQGPEFLIYFQGTGAADDSGLPNDRFFAVRPEGSVSTLKIQRTERGDSAVYLCASSLMLGGDTEAFFGQGTRLTVV.

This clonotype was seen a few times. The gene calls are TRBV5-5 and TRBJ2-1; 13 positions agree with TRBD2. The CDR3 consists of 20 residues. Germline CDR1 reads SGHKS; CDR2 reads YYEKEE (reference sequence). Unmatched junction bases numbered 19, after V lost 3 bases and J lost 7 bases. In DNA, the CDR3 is TGTGCCAGCAGCTCCCCCATACTAGCGGGAGGGCCATTCGGGATAAATGAGCAGTTCTTC. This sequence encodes CASSSPILAGGPFGINEQFF.

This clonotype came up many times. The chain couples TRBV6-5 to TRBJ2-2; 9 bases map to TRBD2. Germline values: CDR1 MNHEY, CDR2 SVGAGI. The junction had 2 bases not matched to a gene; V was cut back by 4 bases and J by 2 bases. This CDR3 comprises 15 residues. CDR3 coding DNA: TGTGCCAGCAGTTTAGCGGGGGTTAACACCGGGGAGCTGTTTTTT. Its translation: CASSLAGVNTGELFF.

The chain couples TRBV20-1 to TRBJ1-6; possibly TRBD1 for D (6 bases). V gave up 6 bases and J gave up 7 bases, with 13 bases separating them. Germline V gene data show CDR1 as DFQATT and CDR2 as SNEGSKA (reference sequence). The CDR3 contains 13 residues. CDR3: CSAQGSSNSPLHF. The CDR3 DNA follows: TGCAGTGCCCAGGGGTCATCCAATTCACCCCTCCACTTT.

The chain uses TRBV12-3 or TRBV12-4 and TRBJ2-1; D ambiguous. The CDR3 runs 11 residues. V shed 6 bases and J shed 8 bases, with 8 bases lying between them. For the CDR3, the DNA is TGTGCCAGCAGACGTTTGTATGAGCAGTTCTTC. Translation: CASRRLYEQFF.

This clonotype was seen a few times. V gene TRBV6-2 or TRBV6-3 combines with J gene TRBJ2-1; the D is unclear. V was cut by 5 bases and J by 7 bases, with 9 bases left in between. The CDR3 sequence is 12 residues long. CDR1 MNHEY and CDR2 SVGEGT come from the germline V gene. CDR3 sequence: CASSTARNEQFF. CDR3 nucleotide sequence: TGTGCCAGCAGTACGGCTCGGAATGAGCAGTTCTTC.

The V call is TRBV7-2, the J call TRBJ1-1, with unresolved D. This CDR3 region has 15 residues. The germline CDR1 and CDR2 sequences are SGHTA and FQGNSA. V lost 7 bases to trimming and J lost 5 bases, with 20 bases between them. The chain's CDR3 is CASTNPRDLETEAFF. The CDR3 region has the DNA TGTGCCAGCACCAACCCACGGGATCTGGAGACTGAAGCTTTCTTT.

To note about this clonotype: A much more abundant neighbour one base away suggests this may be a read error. The CDR3 sequence is CATSRAAGGPYEQYF. CDR3 sequence (DNA): TGTGCCACCAGCAGAGCTGCGGGAGGGCCCTACGAGCAGTACTTC. V and J are TRBV15 and TRBJ2-7; TRBD2 aligns across 9 bases. The trim removed 1 base at V and 2 bases at J, leaving 3 bases unmatched. The CDR3 extends over 15 amino acids. CDR1 and CDR2 from the germline V gene are LNHNV and YYDKDF (reference sequence).

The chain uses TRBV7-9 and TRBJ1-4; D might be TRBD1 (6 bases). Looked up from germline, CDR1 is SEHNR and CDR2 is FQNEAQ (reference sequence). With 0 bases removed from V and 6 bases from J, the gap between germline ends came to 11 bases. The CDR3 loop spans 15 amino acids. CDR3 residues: CASSLAETGHEKLFF. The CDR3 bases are TGTGCCAGCAGCTTAGCGGAAACAGGGCATGAAAAACTGTTTTTT.

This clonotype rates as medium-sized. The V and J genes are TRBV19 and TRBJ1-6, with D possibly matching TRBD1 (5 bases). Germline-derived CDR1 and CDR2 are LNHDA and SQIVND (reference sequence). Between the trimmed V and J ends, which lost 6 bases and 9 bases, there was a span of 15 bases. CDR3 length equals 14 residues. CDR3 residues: CASRPGRTGSPLHF. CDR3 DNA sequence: TGTGCCAGTAGGCCGGGACGGACGGGTTCACCCCTCCACTTT. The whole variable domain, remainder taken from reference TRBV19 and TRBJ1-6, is DGGITQSPKYLFRKEGQNVTLSCEQNLNHDAMYWYRQDPGQGLRLIYYSQIVNDFQKGDIAEGYSVSREKKESFPLTVTSAQKNPTAFYLCASRPGRTGSPLHFGNGTRLTVT.

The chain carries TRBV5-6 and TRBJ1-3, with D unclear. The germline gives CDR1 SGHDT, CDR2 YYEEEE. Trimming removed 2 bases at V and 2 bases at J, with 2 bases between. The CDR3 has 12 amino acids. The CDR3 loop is CASSFPGNTIYF. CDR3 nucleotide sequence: TGTGCCAGCAGCTTCCCTGGAAACACCATATATTTT.

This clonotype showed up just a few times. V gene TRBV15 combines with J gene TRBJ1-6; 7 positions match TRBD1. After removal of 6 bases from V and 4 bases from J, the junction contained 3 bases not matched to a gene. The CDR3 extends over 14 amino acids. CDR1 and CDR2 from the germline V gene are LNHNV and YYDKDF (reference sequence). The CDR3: CATREQGYNSPLHF. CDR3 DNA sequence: TGTGCCACCAGAGAACAGGGGTATAATTCACCCCTCCACTTT.

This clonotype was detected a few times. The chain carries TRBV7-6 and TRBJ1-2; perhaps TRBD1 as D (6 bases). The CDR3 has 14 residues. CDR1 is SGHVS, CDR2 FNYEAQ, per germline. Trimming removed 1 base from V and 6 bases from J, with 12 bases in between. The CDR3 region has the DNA TGTGCCAGCAGCTTAGACCAGGGGAGCCATGGCTACACCTTC. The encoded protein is CASSLDQGSHGYTF.